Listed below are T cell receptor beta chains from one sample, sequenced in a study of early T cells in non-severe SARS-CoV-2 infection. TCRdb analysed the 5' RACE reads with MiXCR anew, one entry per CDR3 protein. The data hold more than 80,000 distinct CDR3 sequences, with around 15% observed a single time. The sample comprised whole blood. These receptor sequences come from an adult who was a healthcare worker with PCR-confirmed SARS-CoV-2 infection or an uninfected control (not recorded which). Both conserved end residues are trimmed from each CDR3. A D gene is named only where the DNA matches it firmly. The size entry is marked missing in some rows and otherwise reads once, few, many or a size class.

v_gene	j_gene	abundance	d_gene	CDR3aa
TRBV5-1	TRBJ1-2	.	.	ASSLQDQGGYT
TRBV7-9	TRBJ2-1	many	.	ASTPDRWTEQF
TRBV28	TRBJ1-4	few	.	ASSPPYGGTNEKLF
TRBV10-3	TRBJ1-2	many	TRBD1	AISRTGVYGYT
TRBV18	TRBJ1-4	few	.	ASSPRQLEKLF
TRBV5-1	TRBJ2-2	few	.	ASSDTGELF
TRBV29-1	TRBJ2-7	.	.	SVDEGYEQY
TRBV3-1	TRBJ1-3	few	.	ASTPIYSWSSGNTIY
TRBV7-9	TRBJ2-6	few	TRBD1	ASSRDRVSSGANVLT
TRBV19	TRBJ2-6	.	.	ASRQNSGANVLT
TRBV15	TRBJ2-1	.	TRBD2	ATSRDLLAVVYNEQF
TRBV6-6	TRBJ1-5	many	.	ASSLGSGPNQPQH
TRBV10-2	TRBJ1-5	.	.	ASSETSMRINQPQH
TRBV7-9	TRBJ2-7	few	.	ASSSQKARTSYEQY
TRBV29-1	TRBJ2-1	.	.	SPRDSYNEQF
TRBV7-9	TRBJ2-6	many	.	ASSLADGANVLT
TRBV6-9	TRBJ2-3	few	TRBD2	ASLLAATTDTQY
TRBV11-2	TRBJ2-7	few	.	ASSLITEQY
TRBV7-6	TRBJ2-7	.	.	ASSLGARAEQY
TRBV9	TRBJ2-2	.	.	ASRDKNTGELF
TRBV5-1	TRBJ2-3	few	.	ASSTQKGGTTDTQY
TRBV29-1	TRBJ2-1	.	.	SSLNRLASNEQF
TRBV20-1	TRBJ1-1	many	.	SAAGGMNTEAF
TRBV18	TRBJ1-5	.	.	ASSPFPGYNQPQH
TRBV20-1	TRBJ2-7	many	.	SALGTGPSYEQY
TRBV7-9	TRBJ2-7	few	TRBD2	ASSFREREGVEQY
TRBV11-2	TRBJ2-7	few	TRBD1	ASSLGTGAEQY
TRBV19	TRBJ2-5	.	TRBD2	ASSILAGPLD